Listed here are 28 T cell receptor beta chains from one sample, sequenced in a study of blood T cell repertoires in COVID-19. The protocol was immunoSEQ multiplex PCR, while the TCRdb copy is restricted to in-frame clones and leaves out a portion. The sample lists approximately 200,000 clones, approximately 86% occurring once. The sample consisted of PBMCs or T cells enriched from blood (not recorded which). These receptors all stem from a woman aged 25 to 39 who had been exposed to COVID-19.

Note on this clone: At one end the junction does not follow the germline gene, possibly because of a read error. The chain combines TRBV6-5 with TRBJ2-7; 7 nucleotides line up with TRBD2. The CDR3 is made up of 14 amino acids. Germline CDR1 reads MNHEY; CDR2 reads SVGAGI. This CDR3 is CASSRGDPSNEQYF. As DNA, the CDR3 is TGTGCCAGCAGCCGGGGGGATCCCTCCAACGAGCAGTACTTC.

The CDR3 sequence: CASSLLEGNTIYF. CDR3 in DNA: TGTGCCAGCAGCCTCCTAGAGGGAAACACCATATATTTT. The chain combines TRBV12-3 or TRBV12-4 with TRBJ1-3; D remains unclear. The V end was cut by 6 bases, the J end by 4 bases, with 10 bases between. The CDR3 has 13 residues.

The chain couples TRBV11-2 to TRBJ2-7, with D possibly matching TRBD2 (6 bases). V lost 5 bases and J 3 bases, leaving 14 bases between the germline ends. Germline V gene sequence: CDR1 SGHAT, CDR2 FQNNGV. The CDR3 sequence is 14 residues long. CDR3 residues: CASSPQEGNYEQYF. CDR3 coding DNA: TGTGCCAGCAGCCCCCAGGAGGGCAACTACGAGCAGTACTTC.

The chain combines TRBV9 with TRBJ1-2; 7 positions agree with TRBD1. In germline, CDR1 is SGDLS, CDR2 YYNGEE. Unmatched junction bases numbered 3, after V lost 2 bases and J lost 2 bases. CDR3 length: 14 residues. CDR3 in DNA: TGTGCCAGCAGCGTTGAGACAGGGAACTATGGCTACACCTTC. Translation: CASSVETGNYGYTF.

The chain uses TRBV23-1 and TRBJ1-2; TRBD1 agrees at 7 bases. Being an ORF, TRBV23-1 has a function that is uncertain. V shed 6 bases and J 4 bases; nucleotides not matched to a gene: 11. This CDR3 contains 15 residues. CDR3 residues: CASRERDSLGYGYTF. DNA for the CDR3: TGCGCCAGCAGAGAACGGGACAGCCTTGGCTATGGCTACACCTTC.

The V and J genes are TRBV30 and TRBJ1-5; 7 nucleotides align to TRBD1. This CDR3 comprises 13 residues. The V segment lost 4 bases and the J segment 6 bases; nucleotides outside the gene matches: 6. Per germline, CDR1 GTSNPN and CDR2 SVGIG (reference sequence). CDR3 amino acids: CAWTNRGGQPQHF. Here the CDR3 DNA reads TGTGCCTGGACCAACAGGGGTGGTCAGCCCCAGCATTTT.

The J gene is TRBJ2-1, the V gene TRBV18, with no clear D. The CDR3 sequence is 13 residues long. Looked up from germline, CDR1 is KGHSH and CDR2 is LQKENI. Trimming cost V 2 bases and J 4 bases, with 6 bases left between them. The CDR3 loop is CASSPEKYNEQFF. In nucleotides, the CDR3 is TGTGCCAGCTCACCAGAGAAGTACAATGAGCAGTTCTTC.

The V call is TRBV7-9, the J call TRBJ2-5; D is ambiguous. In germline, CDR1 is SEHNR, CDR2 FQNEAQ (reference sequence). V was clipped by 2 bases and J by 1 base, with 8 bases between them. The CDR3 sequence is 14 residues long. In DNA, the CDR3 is TGTGCCAGCAGCTTACACCAGGTCCAAGAGACCCAGTACTTC. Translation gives CASSLHQVQETQYF.

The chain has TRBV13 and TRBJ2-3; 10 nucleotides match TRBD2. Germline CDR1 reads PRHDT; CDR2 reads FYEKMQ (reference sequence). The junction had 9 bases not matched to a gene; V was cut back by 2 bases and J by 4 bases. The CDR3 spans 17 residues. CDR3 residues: CASSLKGTGTSADTQYF. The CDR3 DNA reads TGTGCCAGCAGCTTAAAGGGAACCGGGACTAGCGCAGATACGCAGTATTTT. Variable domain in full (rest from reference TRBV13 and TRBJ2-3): AAGVIQSPRHLIKEKRETATLKCYPIPRHDTVYWYQQGPGQDPQFLISFYEKMQSDKGSIPDRFSAQQFSDYHSELNMSSLELGDSALYFCASSLKGTGTSADTQYFGPGTRLTVL.

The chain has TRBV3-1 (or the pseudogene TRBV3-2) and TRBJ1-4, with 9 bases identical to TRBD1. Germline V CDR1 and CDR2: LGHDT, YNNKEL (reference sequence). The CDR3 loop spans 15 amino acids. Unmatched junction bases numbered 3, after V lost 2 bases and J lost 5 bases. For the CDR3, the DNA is TGTGCCAGCAGCCAAACAGGGGGCGCGAATGAAAAACTGTTTTTT. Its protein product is CASSQTGGANEKLFF.

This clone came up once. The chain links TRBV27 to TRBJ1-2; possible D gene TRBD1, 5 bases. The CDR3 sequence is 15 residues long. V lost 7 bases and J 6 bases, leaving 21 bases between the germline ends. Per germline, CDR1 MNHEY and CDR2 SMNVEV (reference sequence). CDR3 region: CASTRTMGPPHGYTF. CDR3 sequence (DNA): TGTGCCAGCACCAGGACGATGGGGCCGCCCCATGGCTACACCTTC.

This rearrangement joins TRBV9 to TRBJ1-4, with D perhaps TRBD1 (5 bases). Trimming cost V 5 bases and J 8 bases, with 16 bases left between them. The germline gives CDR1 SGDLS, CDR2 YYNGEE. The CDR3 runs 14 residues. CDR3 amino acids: CASSRGGVGEKLFF. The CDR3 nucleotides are TGTGCCAGCAGTCGTGGAGGGGTGGGGGAAAAACTGTTTTTT. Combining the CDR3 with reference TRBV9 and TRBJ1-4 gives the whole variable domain DSGVTQTPKHLITATGQRVTLRCSPRSGDLSVYWYQQSLDQGLQFLIQYYNGEERAKGNILERFSAQQFPDLHSELNLSSLELGDSALYFCASSRGGVGEKLFFGSGTQLSVL.

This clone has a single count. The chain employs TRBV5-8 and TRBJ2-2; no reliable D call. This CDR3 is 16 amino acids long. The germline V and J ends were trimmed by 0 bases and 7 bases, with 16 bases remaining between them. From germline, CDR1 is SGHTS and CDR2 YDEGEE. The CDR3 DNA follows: TGTGCCAGCAGCTTGGAATCAGGTCATCAAGGCGGGGAGCTGTTTTTT. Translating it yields CASSLESGHQGGELFF.

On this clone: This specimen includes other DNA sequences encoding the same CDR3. The DNA for the CDR3 is TGCGCCAGCAGCTCCGACATCGATAATTCACCCCTCCACTTT. Translating it yields CASSSDIDNSPLHF. V and J are TRBV5-1 and TRBJ1-6, with D hard to call. The germline V gene encodes CDR1 SGHRS and CDR2 YFSETQ. The CDR3 is made up of 14 amino acids. V was pared by 3 bases and J by 5 bases, with 9 bases between.

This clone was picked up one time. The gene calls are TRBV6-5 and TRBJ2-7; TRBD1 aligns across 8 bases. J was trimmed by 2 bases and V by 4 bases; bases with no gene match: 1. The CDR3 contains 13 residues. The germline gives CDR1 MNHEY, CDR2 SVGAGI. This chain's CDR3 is CASSSGGPYEQYF. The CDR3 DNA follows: TGTGCCAGCAGTTCAGGGGGCCCCTACGAGCAGTACTTC.

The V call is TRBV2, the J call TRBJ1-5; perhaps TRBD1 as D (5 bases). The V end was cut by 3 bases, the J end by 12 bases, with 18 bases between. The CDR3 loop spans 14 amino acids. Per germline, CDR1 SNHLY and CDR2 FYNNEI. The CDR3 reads CASSDRGSRFLQHF. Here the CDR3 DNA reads TGTGCCAGCAGTGATAGGGGATCACGATTTCTCCAGCATTTT. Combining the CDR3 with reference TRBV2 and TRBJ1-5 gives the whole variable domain EPEVTQTPSHQVTQMGQEVILRCVPISNHLYFYWYRQILGQKVEFLVSFYNNEISEKSEIFDDQFSVERPDGSNFTLKIRSTKLEDSAMYFCASSDRGSRFLQHFGDGTRLSIL.

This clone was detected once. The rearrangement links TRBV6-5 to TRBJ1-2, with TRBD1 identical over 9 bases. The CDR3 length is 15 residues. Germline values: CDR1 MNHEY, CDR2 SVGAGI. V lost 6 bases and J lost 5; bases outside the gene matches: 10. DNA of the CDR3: TGTGCCAGCAGCCCACAGGGGGCGCCACGGTATGGCTACACCTTC. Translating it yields CASSPQGAPRYGYTF.

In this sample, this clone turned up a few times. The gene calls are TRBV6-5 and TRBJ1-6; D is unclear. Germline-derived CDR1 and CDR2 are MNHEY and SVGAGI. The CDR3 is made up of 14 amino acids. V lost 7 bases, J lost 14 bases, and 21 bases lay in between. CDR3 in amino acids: CASNTRDAGRALHF. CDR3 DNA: TGTGCCAGCAATACGAGGGATGCGGGTAGGGCCCTCCACTTT.

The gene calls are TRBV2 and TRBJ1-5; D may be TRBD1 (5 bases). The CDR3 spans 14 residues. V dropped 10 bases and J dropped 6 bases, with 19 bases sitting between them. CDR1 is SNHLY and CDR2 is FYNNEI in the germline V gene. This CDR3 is CATSFSRAGQPQHF. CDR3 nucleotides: TGTGCCACTTCCTTTAGCAGGGCTGGTCAGCCCCAGCATTTT.

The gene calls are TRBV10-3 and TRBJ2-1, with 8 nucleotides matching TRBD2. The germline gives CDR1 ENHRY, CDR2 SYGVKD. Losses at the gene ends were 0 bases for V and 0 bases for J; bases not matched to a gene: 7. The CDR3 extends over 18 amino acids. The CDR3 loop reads CAISESDGSGDSYNEQFF. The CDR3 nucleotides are TGTGCCATCAGTGAGTCGGATGGTAGCGGGGACTCCTACAATGAGCAGTTCTTC.

The CDR3 bases are TGCGCCAGCACCCGCGGGGGCAGGCGGGCCGACACCGGGGAGCTGTTTTTT. Protein sequence: CASTRGGRRADTGELFF. J is TRBJ2-2 and V is TRBV23-1; tentative D call: TRBD2 (7 bases). TRBV23-1 is given ORF status, its function remaining uncertain. The CDR3 runs to 17 residues. V lost 7 bases, J lost 3 bases, and 21 bases lay in between.

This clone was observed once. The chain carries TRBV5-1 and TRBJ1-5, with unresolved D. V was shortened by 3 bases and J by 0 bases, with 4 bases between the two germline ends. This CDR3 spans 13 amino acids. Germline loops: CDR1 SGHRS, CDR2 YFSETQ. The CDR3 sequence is CASSSDSNQPQHF. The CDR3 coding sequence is TGCGCCAGCAGCTCAGATAGCAATCAGCCCCAGCATTTT.

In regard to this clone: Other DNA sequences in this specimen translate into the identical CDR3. CDR3 region: CASSQANEQFF. CDR3 DNA: TGTGCCAGCAGCCAAGCGAATGAGCAGTTCTTC. The chain is built from TRBV3-1 (or the pseudogene TRBV3-2) and TRBJ2-1; D is unresolved. Germline V CDR1 and CDR2: LGHDT, YNNKEL (reference sequence). The V and J ends lost 1 base and 7 bases respectively, with 2 bases between them. The CDR3 runs 11 residues.

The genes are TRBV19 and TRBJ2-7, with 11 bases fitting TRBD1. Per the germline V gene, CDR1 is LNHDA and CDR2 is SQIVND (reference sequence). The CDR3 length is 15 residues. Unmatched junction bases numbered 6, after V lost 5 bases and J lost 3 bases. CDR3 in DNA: TGTGCCAGTAGTCCGGCCGGGACAGGGGGCTACGAGCAGTACTTC. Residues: CASSPAGTGGYEQYF. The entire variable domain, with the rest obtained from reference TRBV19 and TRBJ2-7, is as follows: DGGITQSPKYLFRKEGQNVTLSCEQNLNHDAMYWYRQDPGQGLRLIYYSQIVNDFQKGDIAEGYSVSREKKESFPLTVTSAQKNPTAFYLCASSPAGTGGYEQYFGPGTRLTVT.

The DNA of the CDR3 is TGCGCCAGCAGCTTCTCAGGGGGCATGAACACTGAAGCTTTCTTT. Translation: CASSFSGGMNTEAFF. The rearrangement joins TRBV5-1 to TRBJ1-1; TRBD1 matches at 8 bases. Germline lookup yields CDR1 SGHRS and CDR2 YFSETQ. The CDR3 is made up of 15 amino acids. V shed 2 bases and J 0 bases; nucleotides not matched to a gene: 3.

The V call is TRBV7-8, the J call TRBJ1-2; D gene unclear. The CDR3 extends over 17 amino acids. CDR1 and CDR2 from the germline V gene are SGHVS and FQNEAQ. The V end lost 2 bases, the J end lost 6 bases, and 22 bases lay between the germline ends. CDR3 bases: TGTGCCAGCAGCTTATTGCCCGCAGGAAAGAGCCTGGATGGCTACACCTTC. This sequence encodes CASSLLPAGKSLDGYTF. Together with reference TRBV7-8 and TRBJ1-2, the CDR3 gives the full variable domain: GAGVSQSPRYKVAKRGQDVALRCDPISGHVSLFWYQQALGQGPEFLTYFQNEAQLDKSGLPSDRFFAERPEGSVSTLKIQRTQQEDSAVYLCASSLLPAGKSLDGYTFGSGTRLTVV.

Written as DNA, the CDR3 is TGTGCCAGCTCACCCTTTGCGACCGGGGAGCTGTTTTTT. It translates to CASSPFATGELFF. The genes are TRBV18 and TRBJ2-2; D gene ambiguous. Trimming stripped 3 bases from V and 5 bases from J, with 7 bases between. In germline, CDR1 is KGHSH, CDR2 LQKENI. The CDR3 contains 13 residues.

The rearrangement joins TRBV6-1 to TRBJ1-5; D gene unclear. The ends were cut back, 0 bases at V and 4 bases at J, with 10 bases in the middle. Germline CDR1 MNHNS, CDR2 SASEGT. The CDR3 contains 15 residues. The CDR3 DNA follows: TGTGCCAGCAGTGAAGCGCCACAGTTGAATCAGCCCCAGCATTTT. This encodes CASSEAPQLNQPQHF.